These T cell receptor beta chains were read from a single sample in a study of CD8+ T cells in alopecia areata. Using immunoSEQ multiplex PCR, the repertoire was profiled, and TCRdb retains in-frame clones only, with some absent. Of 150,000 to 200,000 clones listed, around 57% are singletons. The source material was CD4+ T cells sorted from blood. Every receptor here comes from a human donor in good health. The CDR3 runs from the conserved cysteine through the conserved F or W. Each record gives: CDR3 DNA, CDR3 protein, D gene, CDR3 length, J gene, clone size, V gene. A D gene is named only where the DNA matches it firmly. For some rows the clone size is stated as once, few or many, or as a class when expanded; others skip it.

TGCGCCAGCAGCCAAGAGGTAGCGGGAGGGCGTGGGCAGTTCTTC | CASSQEVAGGRGQFF | TRBD2 | 15 | TRBJ2-1 | NA | TRBV4-1
TGCAGCGGGACTAGGGAAGATACGCAGTATTTT | CSGTREDTQYF | TRBD2 | 11 | TRBJ2-3 | few | TRBV29-1
TGTGCCAGCAGCTTGGGGGATCAGCCCCAGCATTTT | CASSLGDQPQHF | NA | 12 | TRBJ1-5 | few | TRBV7-2
TGTGCCAACAGTGCAACCTCCCAGGACATTCAGTACTTC | CANSATSQDIQYF | NA | 13 | TRBJ2-4 | NA | TRBV2
TGTGCCAGCAGTCTATCGGGCACCGGGGAGCTGTTTTTT | CASSLSGTGELFF | NA | 13 | TRBJ2-2 | NA | TRBV27
TGTGCCAGCAGTTTTGCCCACCTCTCCTACGAGCAGTACTTC | CASSFAHLSYEQYF | NA | 14 | TRBJ2-7 | NA | TRBV27
TGTGCCAGCAGCTCGGGCGTAGGTTTAGCCGGGGAGCTGTTTTTT | CASSSGVGLAGELFF | NA | 15 | TRBJ2-2 | NA | TRBV7-9
TGTGCCAGTAGAGTGGGAGCGGGTGGCACCTACAATGAGCAGTTCTTC | CASRVGAGGTYNEQFF | NA | 16 | TRBJ2-1 | NA | TRBV19
TGTGCCAGCAGCTTTTTGGGCTGGACTAGCGGGAGAAATCTTGAGCAGTTCTTC | CASSFLGWTSGRNLEQFF | TRBD2 | 18 | TRBJ2-1 | NA | TRBV11-2
TGTGCCTGGAGTGGTGGGGGGTATGGCTACACCTTC | CAWSGGGYGYTF | NA | 12 | TRBJ1-2 | NA | TRBV30
TGTGCCACCAGCAGAGGTCCTAGCGGGAGCCACGAGCAGTACTTC | CATSRGPSGSHEQYF | TRBD2 | 15 | TRBJ2-7 | NA | TRBV15
TGTGCCTGGAGCTTAGGGGCGGACAATCAGCCCCAGCATTTT | CAWSLGADNQPQHF | NA | 14 | TRBJ1-5 | NA | TRBV30
TGCGCCAGCAGCCGACTAGCGGGATCTAATGAGCAGTTCTTC | CASSRLAGSNEQFF | TRBD2 | 14 | TRBJ2-1 | once | TRBV5-1
TGCAGCGGGGGGGGTCCTCTTGAAAAACTGTTTTTT | CSGGGPLEKLFF | NA | 12 | TRBJ1-4 | NA | TRBV29-1
TGCGCCAGCAGCCGGACAGGGCCGGACACCGGGGAGCTGTTTTTT | CASSRTGPDTGELFF | TRBD1 | 15 | TRBJ2-2 | NA | TRBV5-1
TGTGCCAGCAGCGTTGGGTTGGCAGGGAGGACCGGGGAGCTGTTTTTT | CASSVGLAGRTGELFF | NA | 16 | TRBJ2-2 | NA | TRBV9
TGCGCCAGCAGACGGGCCCCAGGCACTGAAGCTTTCTTT | CASRRAPGTEAFF | NA | 13 | TRBJ1-1 | NA | TRBV4-1
TGTGCCTGGAGTGACCCAGGGGGAACACTTTTTCTGAGTGGCTACACCTTC | CAWSDPGGTLFLSGYTF | TRBD1 | 17 | TRBJ1-2 | NA | TRBV30
TGCAGCGTTGAATTTCAGGGCTACGAGCAGTACTTC | CSVEFQGYEQYF | NA | 12 | TRBJ2-7 | NA | TRBV29-1
TGCGCCAGCAGCCAAGTTCAGGGTGAAAAACTGTTTTTT | CASSQVQGEKLFF | NA | 13 | TRBJ1-4 | NA | TRBV4-1
TGTGCCAGCAGCTCCCCCTCGGGGGATAGGATCTCCTACAATGAGCAGTTCTTC | CASSSPSGDRISYNEQFF | NA | 18 | TRBJ2-1 | NA | TRBV7-9
TGTGCCTGGGGGACCTTTTACAATGAGCAGTTCTTC | CAWGTFYNEQFF | NA | 12 | TRBJ2-1 | few | TRBV30
TGTGCCAGCAGCGTAATTAGTAGCAATGAGCAGTTCTTC | CASSVISSNEQFF | NA | 13 | TRBJ2-1 | NA | TRBV9
TGTGCCAGCAGCGTTAGCGGGAGCTCCTACAATGAGCAGTTCTTC | CASSVSGSSYNEQFF | TRBD2 | 15 | TRBJ2-1 | once | TRBV6-5
TGTGCCAGCAGCGACAGGGAGACGTATCAGCCCCAGCATTTT | CASSDRETYQPQHF | NA | 14 | TRBJ1-5 | once | TRBV9
TGTGCCAGCAGCTTGCTCGCCCTAGCGGGATCCACAGATACGCAGTATTTT | CASSLLALAGSTDTQYF | TRBD2 | 17 | TRBJ2-3 | NA | TRBV5-4
TGTGCCAGTAGTATAGGAAGACAGGGACCGGCTGAAGCTTTCTTT | CASSIGRQGPAEAFF | TRBD1 | 15 | TRBJ1-1 | few | TRBV19
TGTGCCAGCAGTCAGGGGGCGGGCACCGGGGAGCTGTTTTTT | CASSQGAGTGELFF | TRBD1 | 14 | TRBJ2-2 | NA | TRBV27
TGTGCCAGCAGCCAGGGCCGGGACAGGGGTGCCTATGGCTACACCTTC | CASSQGRDRGAYGYTF | TRBD1 | 16 | TRBJ1-2 | NA | TRBV16
TGTGCCAGCAGCTTAGCGAGGGGGTCGATGAACACTGAAGCTTTCTTT | CASSLARGSMNTEAFF | NA | 16 | TRBJ1-1 | few | TRBV7-9
TGTGCCAGCAGTGTACAGGGTTCAGGGCAGCCCCAGCATTTT | CASSVQGSGQPQHF | NA | 14 | TRBJ1-5 | NA | TRBV6-1
TGCAGCGTAGGGGGACAGGGGTTAGGCTACACCTTC | CSVGGQGLGYTF | TRBD1 | 12 | TRBJ1-2 | NA | TRBV29-1
TGCGCCAGCAGCGATGGGACTAGCGGGAGAACCGAGCAGTACTTC | CASSDGTSGRTEQYF | TRBD2 | 15 | TRBJ2-7 | few | TRBV5-1
TGCGCCAGCAGCCAGCTCCAGACCCTAACCAAAAACATTCAGTACTTC | CASSQLQTLTKNIQYF | NA | 16 | TRBJ2-4 | NA | TRBV4-1
TGTGCCAGCAGTTACCGCGGATCTAGCACAGATACGCAGTATTTT | CASSYRGSSTDTQYF | NA | 15 | TRBJ2-3 | NA | TRBV6-5
TGTGCCAGCAGCCGGAGCTATGGCTACACCTTC | CASSRSYGYTF | NA | 11 | TRBJ1-2 | few | TRBV7-9
TGCAGCGTTGAAGTATTTCGGGGAGAGACCCAGTACTTC | CSVEVFRGETQYF | NA | 13 | TRBJ2-5 | few | TRBV29-1
TGTGCCAGCAGCTTAGAAGCGCAACACACTGAAGCTTTCTTT | CASSLEAQHTEAFF | NA | 14 | TRBJ1-1 | NA | TRBV7-9
TGTGCCAGCAGCCCGGCGACGGCGGGAGCCCAGTACTTC | CASSPATAGAQYF | TRBD2 | 13 | TRBJ2-5 | NA | TRBV7-3